This T cell receptor (beta chain) is drawn from a study of cytomegalovirus exposure and HLA in healthy donors. Study outcomes and limitations: It was reportedly the case that the classifier diagnosed cytomegalovirus status with high specificity and sensitivity. Later genetic work tied a missense DCLRE1C variant to beta-chain V and J trimming. Because they were indistinguishable, some V segments, including TRBV6-2 and TRBV6-3, were excluded. Within the data, a cluster of highly shared sequence variants was likely a sequencing artifact.

The PCR contained 60 Vbeta and 13 Jbeta primers. Some clones are missing from TCRdb's copy, which holds only in-frame ones; the method was immunoSEQ multiplex PCR. The data hold 150,000 to 200,000 clones, with approximately 86% observed a single time. This clone appeared a single time. Its antigen is unidentified. V shed 0 bases and J shed 6 bases, with 9 bases lying between them. This CDR3 has 13 amino acids. Germline values: CDR1 SGDLS, CDR2 YYNGEE. The sequence was obtained from a woman younger than 35 in good health and CMV-seronegative. What was sequenced was PBMCs. The rearrangement joins TRBV9 to TRBJ1-1; D is unresolved. CDR3: CASSVGGQSEAFF. DNA for the CDR3: TGTGCCAGCAGCGTAGGCGGTCAGTCTGAAGCTTTCTTT. Drawing the rest from reference TRBV9 and TRBJ1-1, the complete variable domain is DSGVTQTPKHLITATGQRVTLRCSPRSGDLSVYWYQQSLDQGLQFLIQYYNGEERAKGNILERFSAQQFPDLHSELNLSSLELGDSALYFCASSVGGQSEAFFGQGTRLTVV.